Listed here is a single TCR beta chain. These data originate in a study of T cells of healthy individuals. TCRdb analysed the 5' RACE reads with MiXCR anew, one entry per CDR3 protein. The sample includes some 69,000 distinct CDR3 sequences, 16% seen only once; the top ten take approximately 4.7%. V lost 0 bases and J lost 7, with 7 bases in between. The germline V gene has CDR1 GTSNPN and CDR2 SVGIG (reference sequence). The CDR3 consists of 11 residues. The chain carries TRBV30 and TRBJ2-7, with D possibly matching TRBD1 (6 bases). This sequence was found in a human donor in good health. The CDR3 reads CAWSVGGEQYF. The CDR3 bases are TGTGCCTGGAGTGTAGGGGGAGAGCAGTACTTC.